Listed below are T cell receptor beta chains from one sample, sequenced in a study of blood T cell repertoires in COVID-19. TCRdb keeps only in-frame clones here, not all; method: immunoSEQ multiplex PCR. The sample yields hundreds of thousands of clones, more than 70% seen once. The sample comprised peripheral blood. Every receptor here comes from a young woman who had recovered from COVID-19. Both conserved end residues are part of each CDR3. The order of the fields is D gene, J gene, clone size, V gene, CDR3 DNA, CDR3 protein. D genes are given only for firm matches. Size is stated for part of the rows, as once, few or many counts, or as a class when the clone is expanded.

>.|TRBJ1-2|.|TRBV5-5
TGTGCCAGCAGCTTGGTCGGTTCCGGGACAACGGGGTATGGCTACACCTTC
CASSLVGSGTTGYGYTF
>.|TRBJ2-2|once|TRBV11-3
TGTGCCAGCAGCCCCTTTGCGGGGACGAACACCGGGGAGCTGTTTTTT
CASSPFAGTNTGELFF
>TRBD1|TRBJ2-7|few|TRBV6-2/TRBV6-3
TGTGCCAGCAGTTACGTACCTAGCCAGGGGGCATGGGAGCAGTACTTC
CASSYVPSQGAWEQYF
>.|TRBJ1-2|.|TRBV19
TGTGCCAGTAGTATCGATAAGTTAAACTCCTATGGCTACACCTTC
CASSIDKLNSYGYTF
>.|TRBJ1-5|.|TRBV4-1
TGCGCCAGCAGCCAATTGGGGGGGGCAAATCAGCCCCAGCATTTT
CASSQLGGANQPQHF
>TRBD2|TRBJ2-7|.|TRBV20-1
TGCAGTGCTAGCTTAGCGGGGGGGCAGTACTTC
CSASLAGGQYF
>.|TRBJ1-1|.|TRBV10-3
TGTGCCATCAGCTCAGGGGTGAACACTGAAGCTTTCTTT
CAISSGVNTEAFF
>TRBD1|TRBJ2-7|.|TRBV6-5
TGTGCCAGCAGTTACTCGGGGACAGGGGATCGCGAGCAGTACTTC
CASSYSGTGDREQYF
>TRBD2|TRBJ2-1|.|TRBV19
TGTGCCAGTAGTGGGCGTATAGCGGGGGGCACCTACAATGAGCAGTTCTTC
CASSGRIAGGTYNEQFF
>TRBD1|TRBJ2-7|.|TRBV2
TGTGCCAGCAGTGAAGACCCGACAGGGATACTCTACGAGCAGTACTTC
CASSEDPTGILYEQYF
>TRBD1|TRBJ2-2|few|TRBV5-6
TGTGCCAGCAGCAGAATTGGGGGGACAGGGAACACCGGGGAGCTGTTTTTT
CASSRIGGTGNTGELFF
>.|TRBJ1-1|once|TRBV18
TGTGCCAGCTCACCACCGAACAAACGAACGAACACTGAAGCTTTCTTT
CASSPPNKRTNTEAFF
>.|TRBJ2-3|.|TRBV9
TGTGCCAGCAGCCCCACGGGGGTCACAGATACGCAGTATTTT
CASSPTGVTDTQYF
>.|TRBJ1-4|.|TRBV5-1
TGCGCCAGCAGCTTAACAGGGTTCCCTTCTAATGAAAAACTGTTTTTT
CASSLTGFPSNEKLFF
>.|TRBJ1-1|.|TRBV5-6
TGTGCCAGCAGCTCCCCCACAGGAACGAACACTGAAGCTTTCTTT
CASSSPTGTNTEAFF
>.|TRBJ1-2|.|TRBV29-1
TGCAGCGTTGTCGACGACGGGGCTAACTATGGCTACACCTTC
CSVVDDGANYGYTF
>TRBD1|TRBJ2-3|.|TRBV18
TGTGCCAGCTCACCAGCGACAGGGGGCAAAGATACGCAGTATTTT
CASSPATGGKDTQYF
>.|TRBJ2-3|.|TRBV6-2/TRBV6-3
TGTGCCAGCAGTAAGACTAGAGATACGCAGTATTTT
CASSKTRDTQYF
>.|TRBJ2-2|.|TRBV5-4
TGTGCCAGCAGCTTGCCGGGGATGAACACCGGGGAGCTGTTTTTT
CASSLPGMNTGELFF
>.|TRBJ2-1|once|TRBV30
TGTGCCTGGAGACAGTCCCCCTCCTACAATGAGCAGTTCTTC
CAWRQSPSYNEQFF
>.|TRBJ2-2|.|TRBV28
TGTGCCAGCAGTTTAGCTCCGGGGGTCACCGGGGAGCTGTTTTTT
CASSLAPGVTGELFF
>.|TRBJ1-2|.|TRBV9
TGTGCCAGCAGCCCCCAAACTAACTATGGCTACACCTTC
CASSPQTNYGYTF
>.|TRBJ1-5|once|TRBV28
TGTGCCAGCAGTAGCAGGGGAAATCAGCCCCAGCATTTT
CASSSRGNQPQHF
>.|TRBJ1-1|.|TRBV24-1
TGTGCCACCAGTGATGGCGGGGAAGCTTTCTTT
CATSDGGEAFF
>.|TRBJ1-2|.|TRBV7-3
TGTGCCAGCAGCTTAGACAGATCTAACTATGGCTACACCTTC
CASSLDRSNYGYTF
>.|TRBJ2-7|.|TRBV2
TGTGCCAGCAGTGAAGTGGGACAAGGATACTACGAGCAGTACTTC
CASSEVGQGYYEQYF
>TRBD1|TRBJ2-1|.|TRBV10-3
TGTGCCATCAGTGAGTCAGGACAGGGTTCCTACAATGAGCAGTTCTTC
CAISESGQGSYNEQFF
>.|TRBJ1-4|.|TRBV5-1
TGCGCCAGCAGCGTTCAGGCCCACGCCCCCGGTGAAAAACTGTTTTTT
CASSVQAHAPGEKLFF
>TRBD1|TRBJ1-1|.|TRBV9
TGTGCCAGCAGCGCTCGACAGGGGAGGACTGAAGCTTTCTTT
CASSARQGRTEAFF
>TRBD2|TRBJ2-1|.|TRBV30
TGTGCCTGGGGGATGCCAGGACTAGCGGGGGGGCGTAATGAGCAGTTCTTC
CAWGMPGLAGGRNEQFF
>TRBD1|TRBJ1-4|once|TRBV9
TGTGCCAGCAGCGTACAGGGGGCAACTAATGAAAAACTGTTTTTT
CASSVQGATNEKLFF
>TRBD1|TRBJ1-5|.|TRBV6-5
TGTGCCAGCAGCTCCGGACAGGGTAATCAGCCCCAGCATTTT
CASSSGQGNQPQHF
>TRBD1|TRBJ1-2|.|TRBV27
TGTGCCAGCAGAACGACAGGGGGCGCCCCTTGGTATGGCTACACCTTC
CASRTTGGAPWYGYTF
>TRBD2|TRBJ2-3|.|TRBV6-6
TGTGCCAGCAGTTACCTTAGTTCGGGGGGGGCCAATACGCAGTATTTT
CASSYLSSGGANTQYF